These 25 T cell receptor beta chains share one sample of origin, sequenced in a study of T cells in Graves' hyperthyroidism and ophthalmopathy. Authors of the study amplified TCR beta CDR3 regions from RNA transcripts. TCR CDR3 underwent first-round RT-PCR with the HTBI primer set. TCRdb reprocessed the multiplex PCR reads via MiXCR and lists one record per CDR3 protein. The table shows about 640,000 distinct CDR3 sequences, with about 14% occurring only once. The sequencing sample was made of blood. These TCRs come from a woman between 50 and 59 years old with Graves' ophthalmopathy.

This clonotype was found many times. This chain joins TRBV9 and TRBJ2-1; a weak D match, TRBD1 (6 bases). The CDR3 sequence is 15 residues long. Germline V gene sequence: CDR1 SGDLS, CDR2 YYNGEE. Trimming took 2 bases from V and 3 from J, leaving 12 bases between them. CDR3 residues: CASSVEGVGYNEQFF. In nucleotides, the CDR3 is TGTGCCAGCAGCGTCGAGGGGGTGGGCTACAATGAGCAGTTCTTC.

This clonotype was observed a handful of times. The V call is TRBV25-1, the J call TRBJ2-5, with D perhaps TRBD2 (5 bases). The germline V gene encodes CDR1 MGHDK and CDR2 SYGVNS. Trimming took 1 base from V and 7 from J, leaving 16 bases between them. There are 15 residues in the CDR3. Here the CDR3 DNA reads TGTGCCAGCAGTGAATCCGCAGGAGGACGGTCGACCCAGTACTTC. Residues: CASSESAGGRSTQYF.

The rearrangement links TRBV11-3 to TRBJ1-2, with D perhaps matching TRBD1 (6 bases). Per germline, CDR1 SGHNT and CDR2 YENEEA. CDR3 length equals 13 residues. The V and J ends lost 4 bases and 5 bases respectively, with 11 bases between them. CDR3 protein: CASSSLGQYGYTF. CDR3 nucleotides: TGTGCCAGCAGCTCTCTTGGACAGTATGGCTACACCTTC. The full variable domain, completed using reference TRBV11-3 and TRBJ1-2, is EAGVVQSPRYKIIEKKQPVAFWCNPISGHNTLYWYLQNLGQGPELLIRYENEEAVDDSQLPKDRFSAERLKGVDSTLKIQPAELGDSAVYLCASSSLGQYGYTFGSGTRLTVV.

This clonotype was picked up many times. This chain uses TRBV6-1 with TRBJ1-2; TRBD1 might be the D (5 bases). Germline V gives CDR1 MNHNS, CDR2 SASEGT. This CDR3 has 15 amino acids. With 5 bases removed from V and 1 base from J, the gap between germline ends came to 14 bases. The CDR3 nucleotides read TGTGCCAGCAGTAATCTCGACAGACTTAACTATGGCTACACCTTC. Its translation: CASSNLDRLNYGYTF.

In this sample, this clonotype turned up many times. This chain uses TRBV6-5 with TRBJ1-1, with D perhaps matching TRBD1 (6 bases). Per germline, CDR1 MNHEY and CDR2 SVGAGI. The CDR3 consists of 13 residues. With 2 bases removed from V and 6 bases from J, the gap between germline ends came to 10 bases. CDR3 sequence reads: CASSYPGHPEAFF. The CDR3 coding sequence is TGTGCCAGCAGTTACCCGGGACACCCTGAAGCTTTCTTT.

The chain is built from TRBV6-1 and TRBJ1-5; 7 nucleotides match TRBD1. The CDR3 is 15 residues long. Germline V lookup: CDR1 MNHNS, CDR2 SASEGT. With 6 bases clipped from V and 3 bases from J, the junction kept 8 bases outside the gene matches. The CDR3 here is CASSQQGMVNQPQHF. CDR3 sequence (DNA): TGTGCCAGCAGCCAACAGGGGATGGTCAATCAGCCCCAGCATTTT.

This clonotype has ten or more counts. V and J are TRBV7-2 and TRBJ1-3; 8 nucleotides line up with TRBD1. The CDR3 extends over 14 amino acids. The ends lost 5 bases at V and 4 bases at J; junction bases unmatched: 4. Germline V lookup: CDR1 SGHTA, CDR2 FQGNSA. The CDR3: CASSPGDRGNTIYF. CDR3 sequence (DNA): TGTGCCAGCAGCCCAGGGGACAGGGGAAACACCATATATTTT.

The sample holds many counts of this clonotype. V is TRBV9 and J is TRBJ2-1; 12 bases line up with TRBD2. Germline V CDR1 and CDR2: SGDLS, YYNGEE. The V segment lost 2 bases and the J segment 7 bases; nucleotides outside the gene matches: 10. CDR3 length: 17 amino acids. The CDR3 region has the DNA TGTGCCAGCAGCGTGAGGACTAGCGGGGCCCGGGGGAATGAGCAGTTCTTC. This sequence encodes CASSVRTSGARGNEQFF.

This clonotype was counted many times. This chain links TRBV5-1 with TRBJ1-1, with 7 bases matching TRBD1. Trimming removed 2 bases from V and 3 bases from J; junction bases left unmatched: 4. Germline CDR1 SGHRS, CDR2 YFSETQ. The CDR3 is 14 residues long. DNA of the CDR3: TGCGCCAGCAGCTTTGAGGGGGCGCACACTGAAGCTTTCTTT. It codes for CASSFEGAHTEAFF. Full variable domain (outside the CDR3, taken from reference TRBV5-1 and TRBJ1-1): KAGVTQTPRYLIKTRGQQVTLSCSPISGHRSVSWYQQTPGQGLQFLFEYFSETQRNKGNFPGRFSGRQFSNSRSEMNVSTLELGDSALYLCASSFEGAHTEAFFGQGTRLTVV.

This rearrangement joins TRBV15 to TRBJ2-5, with 10 bases that match TRBD2. V was pared by 0 bases and J by 10 bases, with 8 bases of the junction left unmatched. This CDR3 spans 15 amino acids. Germline CDR1 reads LNHNV; CDR2 reads YYDKDF (reference sequence). CDR3 sequence: CATSRDPSGRIGQYF. CDR3 coding DNA: TGTGCCACCAGCAGAGATCCTAGCGGGAGAATCGGCCAGTACTTC. Supplemented by reference TRBV15 and TRBJ2-5, the full variable domain reads DAMVIQNPRYQVTQFGKPVTLSCSQTLNHNVMYWYQQKSSQAPKLLFHYYDKDFNNEADTPDNFQSRRPNTSFCFLDIRSPGLGDTAMYLCATSRDPSGRIGQYFGPGTRLLVL.

A note on this clonotype: One base away lies a much larger clone, so this may be a sequencing read error. The chain recombines TRBV20-1 with TRBJ1-5; D gene unclear. CDR3 length: 9 amino acids. Per the germline V gene, CDR1 is DFQATT and CDR2 is SNEGSKA (reference sequence). The CDR3 region is CKGTDTQHF. CDR3 sequence (DNA): TGCAAAGGAACAGATACGCAGCATTTT.

The V call is TRBV7-9, the J call TRBJ2-5; TRBD2 agrees at 12 bases. CDR1 SEHNR and CDR2 FQNEAQ come from the germline V gene (reference sequence). V was clipped by 1 base and J by 1 base; unmatched bases: 13. The CDR3 is 20 amino acids. This CDR3 reads CASSLVRGWTSGKFQETQYF. Written as DNA, the CDR3 is TGTGCCAGCAGCTTAGTTAGGGGGTGGACTAGCGGGAAGTTCCAAGAGACCCAGTACTTC.

The chain employs TRBV20-1 and TRBJ2-7; no reliable D call. Germline lookup yields CDR1 DFQATT and CDR2 SNEGSKA (reference sequence). V was trimmed by 6 bases and J by 3 bases, leaving 12 bases between them. The CDR3 is 12 residues long. CDR3 amino acids: CSARSALYEQYF. In DNA form, the CDR3 reads TGCAGTGCCAGATCGGCCCTCTACGAGCAGTACTTC.

The chain recombines TRBV4-3 with TRBJ2-7; 7 nucleotides agree with TRBD1. Germline assignment: CDR1 LGHNA and CDR2 YSLEER. The junction had 4 bases not matched to a gene; V was cut back by 2 bases and J by 3 bases. The CDR3 runs to 14 residues. The CDR3 loop is CASSQPRDSYEQYF. The DNA for the CDR3 is TGCGCCAGCAGCCAACCTAGGGACAGCTACGAGCAGTACTTC.

Remarks on this clonotype: Possible read error: a much larger clone is one base away. The chain combines TRBV7-3 with TRBJ2-1; D is uncertain. CDR1 and CDR2 (germline): SGHTA, FQGTGA. The length of the CDR3 is 13 residues. As DNA, the CDR3 is TGTGCCAGCAGCCAAGCGCCCAGAAATGAGCAGCTCTTC. As protein: CASSQAPRNEQLF.

Concerning this clonotype: It may be a read error: a sequence one base away is much more abundant. The chain carries TRBV27 and TRBJ1-4; D not certain. V lost 4 bases, J lost 8 bases, and 20 bases lay in between. Per germline, CDR1 MNHEY and CDR2 SMNVEV (reference sequence). The CDR3 totals 16 residues. The CDR3 nucleotides read TGTGCCAGCAGTTCAGGTGGACGGCGACGAAAAGAAAAACTGTTTTTT. This translates into CASSSGGRRRKEKLFF.

This clonotype appeared a few times. The chain uses TRBV28 and TRBJ2-2, with D perhaps given as TRBD1 or TRBD2 (6 bases each). Germline CDR1 is MDHEN and CDR2 is SYDVKM. This CDR3 spans 15 amino acids. The V end lost 7 bases, the J end lost 0 bases, and 12 bases lay between the germline ends. The CDR3 here is CASKGERANTGELFF. The CDR3 DNA reads as TGTGCCAGCAAGGGGGAGCGGGCGAACACCGGGGAGCTGTTTTTT. Variable domain in full (rest from reference TRBV28 and TRBJ2-2): DVKVTQSSRYLVKRTGEKVFLECVQDMDHENMFWYRQDPGLGLRLIYFSYDVKMKEKGDIPEGYSVSREKKERFSLILESASTNQTSMYLCASKGERANTGELFFGEGSRLTVL.

A few counts support this clonotype. The chain employs TRBV2 and TRBJ1-1; D may be TRBD1 (5 bases). V lost 2 bases and J lost 4, with 8 bases in between. Germline values: CDR1 SNHLY, CDR2 FYNNEI. The CDR3 sequence is 13 residues long. The CDR3 here is CASSESGSTEAFF. CDR3 in DNA: TGTGCCAGCAGTGAATCAGGGTCCACTGAAGCTTTCTTT. Drawing the rest from reference TRBV2 and TRBJ1-1, the complete variable domain is EPEVTQTPSHQVTQMGQEVILRCVPISNHLYFYWYRQILGQKVEFLVSFYNNEISEKSEIFDDQFSVERPDGSNFTLKIRSTKLEDSAMYFCASSESGSTEAFFGQGTRLTVV.

This clonotype was seen at least ten times. This chain joins TRBV2 and TRBJ2-5; D not resolved. Trimming took 3 bases from V and 1 from J, leaving 9 bases between them. This CDR3 has 14 residues. CDR1 and CDR2 (germline): SNHLY, FYNNEI. The CDR3 loop is CASSDSTPQETQYF. The CDR3 bases are TGTGCCAGCAGTGATTCAACCCCCCAAGAGACCCAGTACTTC.

Ten or more counts support this clonotype. This sequence joins TRBV30 and TRBJ2-7; D gene unclear. The CDR3 runs 11 residues. The V end was cut by 4 bases, the J end by 5 bases, with 9 bases between. Per the germline V gene, CDR1 is GTSNPN and CDR2 is SVGIG (reference sequence). CDR3 region: CAWMFQDEQYF. The CDR3 region has the DNA TGTGCCTGGATGTTTCAGGACGAGCAGTACTTC.

V and J are TRBV5-1 and TRBJ1-5, with 7 positions matching TRBD1. This CDR3 has 15 amino acids. V lost 4 bases and J lost 4; bases outside the gene matches: 8. Germline V gene data show CDR1 as SGHRS and CDR2 as YFSETQ. CDR3 DNA: TGCGCCAGCAGCATAACACCGGGACAGAATCAGCCCCAGCATTTT. It codes for CASSITPGQNQPQHF.

In this sample, this clonotype turned up many times. This CDR3 is CASSGDTNTEAFF. As DNA, the CDR3 is TGCGCCAGCAGCGGGGACACAAACACTGAAGCTTTCTTT. V and J are TRBV5-1 and TRBJ1-1, with D maybe TRBD1 (6 bases). Trimming stripped 4 bases from V and 2 bases from J, with 9 bases between. The CDR3 extends over 13 amino acids. Germline V gene sequence: CDR1 SGHRS, CDR2 YFSETQ. The entire variable domain, with the rest obtained from reference TRBV5-1 and TRBJ1-1, is as follows: KAGVTQTPRYLIKTRGQQVTLSCSPISGHRSVSWYQQTPGQGLQFLFEYFSETQRNKGNFPGRFSGRQFSNSRSEMNVSTLELGDSALYLCASSGDTNTEAFFGQGTRLTVV.

This chain connects TRBV24-1 to TRBJ2-7; 7 bases agree with TRBD1. Unmatched junction bases numbered 8, after V lost 5 bases and J lost 2 bases. The CDR3 is 15 amino acids. The germline V gene encodes CDR1 KGHDR and CDR2 SFDVKD. This CDR3 reads CATSGKGQQPYEQYF. The CDR3 nucleotides are TGTGCCACCAGTGGGAAGGGACAGCAACCCTACGAGCAGTACTTC.

This clonotype was seen a few times. The V gene is TRBV14, the J gene TRBJ2-2; TRBD1 is a possible D gene (5 bases). In germline, CDR1 is SGHDN, CDR2 FVKESK. The V end was cut by 2 bases, the J end by 0 bases, with 13 bases between. This CDR3 has 17 amino acids. The CDR3 region is CASSQTRQTPNTGELFF. In DNA form, the CDR3 reads TGTGCCAGCAGCCAAACACGACAGACCCCGAACACCGGGGAGCTGTTTTTT.

This clonotype was observed many times. The CDR3 DNA follows: TGTGCCAGCAGCCAATTCAGGGGAACTTATAGCAATCAGCCCCAGCATTTT. Its protein product is CASSQFRGTYSNQPQHF. J is TRBJ1-5 and V is TRBV28, with a weak D call TRBD1 (6 bases). CDR1 and CDR2 from the germline V gene are MDHEN and SYDVKM. There are 17 residues in the CDR3. Between the trimmed V and J ends, which lost 6 bases and 0 bases, there was a span of 18 bases.